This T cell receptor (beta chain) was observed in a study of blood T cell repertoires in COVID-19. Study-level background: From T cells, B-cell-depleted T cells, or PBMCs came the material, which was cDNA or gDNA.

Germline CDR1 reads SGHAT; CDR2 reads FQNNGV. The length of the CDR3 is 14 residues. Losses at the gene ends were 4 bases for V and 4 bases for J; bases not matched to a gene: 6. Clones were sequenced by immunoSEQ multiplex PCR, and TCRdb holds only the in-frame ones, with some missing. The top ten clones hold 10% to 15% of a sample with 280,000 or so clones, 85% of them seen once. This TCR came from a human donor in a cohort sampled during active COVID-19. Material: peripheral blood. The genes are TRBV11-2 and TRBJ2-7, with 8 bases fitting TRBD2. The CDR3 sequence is CASSSTAGGYEQYF. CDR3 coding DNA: TGTGCCAGCAGCTCGACCGCGGGGGGTTACGAGCAGTACTTC.